Sequencing of this T cell receptor (beta chain) was carried out in a study of shared clonotypes between healthy human individuals. Concerning this clone itself: Its antigen remains unidentified.

Study-wide results and limits: Estimated richness was generally greater in naive than memory subsets.

The V segment lost 6 bases and the J segment 14 bases; nucleotides outside the gene matches: 12. The CDR3 loop spans 13 amino acids. Germline V gene sequence: CDR1 MDHEN, CDR2 SYDVKM. Several immunoSEQ 96-well plates shared each subset's DNA, each plate a replicate. The data were produced by immunoSEQ multiplex PCR, yet TCRdb's version contains in-frame clones alone and is incomplete. The sample yields over a million clones, 98% seen once. Recent acute infections and vaccinations were absent in the healthy HIV-negative adult donors. Sequenced input: naive CD4+ T cells sorted from blood. Documented subset: CD45RA+ positively selected. This chain joins TRBV28 and TRBJ2-1, with 8 bases matching TRBD2. This receptor was taken from a man aged 25-45 years in good health. This chain's CDR3 is CASSVNSGRWEFF. The CDR3 DNA sequence: TGTGCCAGCAGCGTGAACAGCGGGAGATGGGAGTTCTTC.